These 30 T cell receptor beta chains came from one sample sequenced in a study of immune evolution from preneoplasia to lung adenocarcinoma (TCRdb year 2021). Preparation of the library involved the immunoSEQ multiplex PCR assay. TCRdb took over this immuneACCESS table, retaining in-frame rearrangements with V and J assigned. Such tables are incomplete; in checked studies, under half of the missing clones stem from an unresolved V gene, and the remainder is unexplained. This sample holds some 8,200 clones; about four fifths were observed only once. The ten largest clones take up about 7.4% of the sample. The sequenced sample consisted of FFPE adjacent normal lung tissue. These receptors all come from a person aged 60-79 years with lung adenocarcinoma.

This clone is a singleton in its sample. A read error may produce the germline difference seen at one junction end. Here the CDR3 DNA reads TGTGCCAGCAGCATAGCCATCAATCAGCCCCAGCATTTT. Its protein is CASSIAINQPQHF. The rearrangement joins TRBV7-2 to TRBJ1-5; D unclear. Germline lookup yields CDR1 SGHTA and CDR2 FQGNSA. The CDR3 has 13 residues.

This CDR3 reads CAWELQGVSYEQYF. The CDR3 region has the DNA TGTGCCTGGGAACTACAGGGGGTTTCCTACGAGCAGTACTTC. This chain links TRBV30 with TRBJ2-7, with 8 bases aligning to TRBD1. J gave up 1 base and V 5 bases, and 7 bases lay outside the gene matches. The CDR3 contains 14 residues. Germline V CDR1 and CDR2: GTSNPN, SVGIG (reference sequence).

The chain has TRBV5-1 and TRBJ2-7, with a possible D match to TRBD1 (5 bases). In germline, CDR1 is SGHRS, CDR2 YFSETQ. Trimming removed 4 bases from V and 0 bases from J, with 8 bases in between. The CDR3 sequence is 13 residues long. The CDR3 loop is CASSEQGSYEQYF. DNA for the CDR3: TGCGCCAGCAGCGAGCAGGGCTCCTACGAGCAGTACTTC. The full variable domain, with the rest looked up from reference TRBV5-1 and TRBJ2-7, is KAGVTQTPRYLIKTRGQQVTLSCSPISGHRSVSWYQQTPGQGLQFLFEYFSETQRNKGNFPGRFSGRQFSNSRSEMNVSTLELGDSALYLCASSEQGSYEQYFGPGTRLTVT.

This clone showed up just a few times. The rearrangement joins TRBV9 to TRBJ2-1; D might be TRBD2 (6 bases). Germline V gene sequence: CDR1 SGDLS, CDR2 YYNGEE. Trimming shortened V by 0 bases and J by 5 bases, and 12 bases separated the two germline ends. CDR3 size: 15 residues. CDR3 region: CASSVAGEWHNEQFF. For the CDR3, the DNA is TGTGCCAGCAGCGTAGCGGGAGAGTGGCACAATGAGCAGTTCTTC.

Here the CDR3 DNA reads TGTGCCAGCAGCCCCCTGCGAGGCCTTGAAGCTTTCTTT. This translates into CASSPLRGLEAFF. The chain uses TRBV7-8 and TRBJ1-1; D uncertain. CDR3 length equals 13 residues. V shed 5 bases and J shed 7 bases, with 14 bases lying between them. Germline CDR1 reads SGHVS; CDR2 reads FQNEAQ.

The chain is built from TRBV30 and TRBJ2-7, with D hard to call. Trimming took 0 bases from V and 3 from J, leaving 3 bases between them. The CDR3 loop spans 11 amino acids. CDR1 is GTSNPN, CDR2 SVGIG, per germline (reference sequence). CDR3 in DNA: TGTGCCTGGAGTGTACACTACGAGCAGTACTTC. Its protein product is CAWSVHYEQYF.

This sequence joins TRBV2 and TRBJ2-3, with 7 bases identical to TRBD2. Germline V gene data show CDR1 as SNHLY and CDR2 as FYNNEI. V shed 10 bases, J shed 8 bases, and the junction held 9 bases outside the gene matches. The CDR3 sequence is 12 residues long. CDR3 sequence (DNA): TGTGCCACCCTTGTTCGGGGGGTTACGCAGTATTTT. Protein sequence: CATLVRGVTQYF.

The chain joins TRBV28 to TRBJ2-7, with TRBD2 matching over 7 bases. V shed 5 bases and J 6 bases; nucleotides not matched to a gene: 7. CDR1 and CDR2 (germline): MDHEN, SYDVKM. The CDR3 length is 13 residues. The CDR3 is CASSPPGTIEQYF. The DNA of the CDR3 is TGTGCCAGCAGTCCCCCCGGGACTATCGAGCAGTACTTC. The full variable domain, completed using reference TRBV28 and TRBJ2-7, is DVKVTQSSRYLVKRTGEKVFLECVQDMDHENMFWYRQDPGLGLRLIYFSYDVKMKEKGDIPEGYSVSREKKERFSLILESASTNQTSMYLCASSPPGTIEQYFGPGTRLTVT.

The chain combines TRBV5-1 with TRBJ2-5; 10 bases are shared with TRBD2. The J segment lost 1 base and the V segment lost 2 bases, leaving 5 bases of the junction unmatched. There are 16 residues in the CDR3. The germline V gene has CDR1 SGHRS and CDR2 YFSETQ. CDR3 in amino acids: CASSFGLAAPQETQYF. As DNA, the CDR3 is TGCGCCAGCAGCTTCGGACTAGCGGCTCCCCAAGAGACCCAGTACTTC.

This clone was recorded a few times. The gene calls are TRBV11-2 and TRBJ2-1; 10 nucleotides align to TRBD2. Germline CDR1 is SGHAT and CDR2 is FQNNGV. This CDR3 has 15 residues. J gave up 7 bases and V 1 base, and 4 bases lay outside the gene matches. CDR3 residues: CASSLGGSGRNEQFF. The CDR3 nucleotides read TGTGCCAGCAGCTTAGGGGGTAGCGGGAGGAATGAGCAGTTCTTC. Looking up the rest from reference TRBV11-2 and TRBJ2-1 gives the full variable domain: EAGVAQSPRYKIIEKRQSVAFWCNPISGHATLYWYQQILGQGPKLLIQFQNNGVVDDSQLPKDRFSAERLKGVDSTLKIQPAKLEDSAVYLCASSLGGSGRNEQFFGPGTRLTVL.

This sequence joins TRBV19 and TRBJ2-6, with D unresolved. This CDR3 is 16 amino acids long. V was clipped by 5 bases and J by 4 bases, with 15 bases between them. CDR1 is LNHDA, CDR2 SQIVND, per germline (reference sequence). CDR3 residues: CASSFLGGSGANVLTF. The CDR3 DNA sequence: TGTGCCAGTAGTTTCCTGGGCGGTTCCGGGGCCAACGTCCTGACTTTC.

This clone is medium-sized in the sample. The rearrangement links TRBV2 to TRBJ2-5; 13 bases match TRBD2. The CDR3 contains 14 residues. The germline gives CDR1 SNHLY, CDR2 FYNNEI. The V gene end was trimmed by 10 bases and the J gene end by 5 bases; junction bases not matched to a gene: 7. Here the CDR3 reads CATTSGGAGETQYF. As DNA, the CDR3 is TGTGCCACCACTAGCGGGGGGGCCGGGGAGACCCAGTACTTC.

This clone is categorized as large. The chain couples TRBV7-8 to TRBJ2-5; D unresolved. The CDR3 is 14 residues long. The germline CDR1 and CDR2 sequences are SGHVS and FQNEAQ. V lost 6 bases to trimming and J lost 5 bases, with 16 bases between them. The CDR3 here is CASSGQIFQETQYF. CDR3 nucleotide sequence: TGTGCCAGCAGTGGGCAGATCTTCCAGGAGACCCAGTACTTC.

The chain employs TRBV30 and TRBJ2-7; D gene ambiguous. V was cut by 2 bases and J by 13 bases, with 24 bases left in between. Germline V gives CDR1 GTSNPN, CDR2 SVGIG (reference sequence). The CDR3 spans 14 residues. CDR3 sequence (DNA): TGTGCCTGGAGTCCCGACGCGGTGATATGGATGGTATACTTC. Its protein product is CAWSPDAVIWMVYF. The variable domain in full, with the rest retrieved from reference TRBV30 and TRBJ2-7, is SQTIHQWPATLVQPVGSPLSLECTVEGTSNPNLYWYRQAAGRGLQLLFYSVGIGQISSEVPQNLSASRPQDRQFILSSKKLLLSDSGFYLCAWSPDAVIWMVYFGPGTRLTVT.

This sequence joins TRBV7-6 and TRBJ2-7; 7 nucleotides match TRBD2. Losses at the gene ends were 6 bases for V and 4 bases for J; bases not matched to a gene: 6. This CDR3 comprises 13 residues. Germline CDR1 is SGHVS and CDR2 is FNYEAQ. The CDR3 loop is CASSYSGVYEQYF. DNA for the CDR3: TGTGCCAGCAGTTACAGCGGGGTATACGAGCAGTACTTC. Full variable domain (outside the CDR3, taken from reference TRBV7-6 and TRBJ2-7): GAGVSQSPRYKVTKRGQDVALRCDPISGHVSLYWYRQALGQGPEFLTYFNYEAQQDKSGLPNDRFSAERPEGSISTLTIQRTEQRDSAMYRCASSYSGVYEQYFGPGTRLTVT.

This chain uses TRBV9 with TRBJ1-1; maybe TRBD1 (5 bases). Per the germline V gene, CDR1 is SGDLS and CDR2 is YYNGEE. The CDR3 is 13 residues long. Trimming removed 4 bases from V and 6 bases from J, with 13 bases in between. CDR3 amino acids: CASSTGPSSEAFF. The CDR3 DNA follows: TGTGCCAGCAGCACGGGACCCTCCTCTGAAGCTTTCTTT. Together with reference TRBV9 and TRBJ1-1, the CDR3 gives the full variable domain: DSGVTQTPKHLITATGQRVTLRCSPRSGDLSVYWYQQSLDQGLQFLIQYYNGEERAKGNILERFSAQQFPDLHSELNLSSLELGDSALYFCASSTGPSSEAFFGQGTRLTVV.

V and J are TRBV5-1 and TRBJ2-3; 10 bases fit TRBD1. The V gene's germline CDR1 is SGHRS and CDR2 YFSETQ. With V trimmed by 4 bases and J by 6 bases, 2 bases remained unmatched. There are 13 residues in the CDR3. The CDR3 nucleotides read TGCGCCAGCAGCGGACAGGGGGTGGATACGCAGTATTTT. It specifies CASSGQGVDTQYF.

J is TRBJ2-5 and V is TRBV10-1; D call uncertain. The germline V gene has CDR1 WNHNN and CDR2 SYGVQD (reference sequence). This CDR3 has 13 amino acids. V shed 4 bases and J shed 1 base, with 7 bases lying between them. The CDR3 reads CASSGRVQETQYF. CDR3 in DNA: TGCGCCAGCAGTGGCCGGGTCCAAGAGACCCAGTACTTC.

The CDR3 region is CASSEGPEGGKLFF. CDR3 DNA sequence: TGTGCCAGCAGTGAGGGGCCGGAGGGGGGAAAACTGTTTTTT. V and J are TRBV6-1 and TRBJ1-4; D is perhaps TRBD1 (6 bases). Trimming removed 3 bases from V and 10 bases from J, with 15 bases in between. Germline V CDR1 and CDR2: MNHNS, SASEGT. CDR3 length equals 14 residues.

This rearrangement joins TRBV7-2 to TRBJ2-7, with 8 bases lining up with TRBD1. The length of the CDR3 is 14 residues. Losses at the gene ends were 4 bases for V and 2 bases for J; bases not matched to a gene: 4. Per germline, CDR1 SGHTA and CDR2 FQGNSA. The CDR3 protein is CASSYGQGTYEQYF. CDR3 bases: TGTGCCAGCAGCTACGGACAGGGAACCTACGAGCAGTACTTC.

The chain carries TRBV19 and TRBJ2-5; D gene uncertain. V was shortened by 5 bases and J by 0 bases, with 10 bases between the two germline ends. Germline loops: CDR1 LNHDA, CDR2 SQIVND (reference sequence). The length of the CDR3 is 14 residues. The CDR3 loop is CASSSQIDQETQYF. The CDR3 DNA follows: TGTGCCAGTAGTTCGCAGATTGACCAAGAGACCCAGTACTTC.

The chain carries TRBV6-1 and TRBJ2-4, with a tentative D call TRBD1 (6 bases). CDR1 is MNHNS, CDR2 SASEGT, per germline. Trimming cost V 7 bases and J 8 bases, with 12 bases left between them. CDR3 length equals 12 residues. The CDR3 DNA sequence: TGTGCCAGCAATCAGGGGAAGGACATTCAGTACTTC. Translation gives CASNQGKDIQYF.

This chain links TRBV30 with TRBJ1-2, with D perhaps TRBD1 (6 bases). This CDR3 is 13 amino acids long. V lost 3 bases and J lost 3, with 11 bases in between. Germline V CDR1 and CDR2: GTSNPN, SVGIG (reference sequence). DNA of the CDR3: TGTGCCTGGAGGATGACAGGCTACTATGGCTACACCTTC. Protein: CAWRMTGYYGYTF.

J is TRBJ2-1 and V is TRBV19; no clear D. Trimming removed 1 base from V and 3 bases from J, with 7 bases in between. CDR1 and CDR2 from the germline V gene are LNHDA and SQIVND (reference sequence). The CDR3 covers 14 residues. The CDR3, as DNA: TGTGCCAGTAGTATAGGTGCTAGCTACAATGAGCAGTTCTTC. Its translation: CASSIGASYNEQFF.

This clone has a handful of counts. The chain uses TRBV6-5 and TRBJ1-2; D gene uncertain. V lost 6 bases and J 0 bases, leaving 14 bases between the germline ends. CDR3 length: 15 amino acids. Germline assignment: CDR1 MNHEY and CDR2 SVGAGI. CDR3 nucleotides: TGTGCCAGCAGGCGTATCGCCTCCTCTAACTATGGCTACACCTTC. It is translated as CASRRIASSNYGYTF.

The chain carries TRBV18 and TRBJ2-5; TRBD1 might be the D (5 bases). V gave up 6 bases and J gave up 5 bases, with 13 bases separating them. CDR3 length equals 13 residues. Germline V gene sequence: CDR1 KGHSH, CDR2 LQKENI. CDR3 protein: CASSTTELETQYF. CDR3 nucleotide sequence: TGTGCCAGCTCGACGACAGAGCTCGAGACCCAGTACTTC. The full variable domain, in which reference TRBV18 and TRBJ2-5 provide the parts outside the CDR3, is NAGVMQNPRHLVRRRGQEARLRCSPMKGHSHVYWYRQLPEEGLKFMVYLQKENIIDESGMPKERFSAEFPKEGPSILRIQQVVRGDSAAYFCASSTTELETQYFGPGTRLLVL.

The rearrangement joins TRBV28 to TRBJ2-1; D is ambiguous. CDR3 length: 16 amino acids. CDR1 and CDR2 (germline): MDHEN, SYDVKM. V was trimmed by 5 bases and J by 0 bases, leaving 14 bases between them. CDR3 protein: CASSTRGAGSYNEQFF. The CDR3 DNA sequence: TGTGCCAGCAGTACCCGTGGAGCAGGCTCCTACAATGAGCAGTTCTTC.

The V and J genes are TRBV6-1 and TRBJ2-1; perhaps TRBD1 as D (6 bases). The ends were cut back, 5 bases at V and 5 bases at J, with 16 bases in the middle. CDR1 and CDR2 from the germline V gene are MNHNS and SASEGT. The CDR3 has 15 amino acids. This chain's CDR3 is CASSIVLWGHNEQFF. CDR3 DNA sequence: TGTGCCAGCAGTATTGTCCTGTGGGGGCACAATGAGCAGTTCTTC.

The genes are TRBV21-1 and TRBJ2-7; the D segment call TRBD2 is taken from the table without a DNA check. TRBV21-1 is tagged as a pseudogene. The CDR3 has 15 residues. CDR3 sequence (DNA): TGTGCCAGCAGCAAAGATCGAGCCGGTGGTGGCGAGCAGTACTTC. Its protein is CASSKDRAGGGEQYF.

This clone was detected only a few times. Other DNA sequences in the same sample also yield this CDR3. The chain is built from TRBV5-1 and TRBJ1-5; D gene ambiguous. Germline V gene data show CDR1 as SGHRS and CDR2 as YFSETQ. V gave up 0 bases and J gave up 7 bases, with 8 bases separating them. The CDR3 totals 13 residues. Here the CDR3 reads CASSLEGLQPQHF. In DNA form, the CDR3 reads TGCGCCAGCAGCTTGGAAGGTCTCCAGCCCCAGCATTTT.